This TCR beta chain was retrieved from a study of blood T cell repertoires in COVID-19. Germline V gene lookup returns CDR1 MNHEY and CDR2 SVGAGI. V lost 7 bases, J lost 4 bases, and 13 bases lay in between. CDR3 length: 14 amino acids. Using immunoSEQ multiplex PCR, the repertoire was profiled, and TCRdb retains in-frame clones only, with some absent. The profile shows about 130,000 clones, over 75% of them singletons. This clone has only one observation. This TCR was sampled from a woman aged 80 or over with acute or convalescent COVID-19. Sequences were obtained from peripheral blood. V and J are TRBV6-5 and TRBJ1-4; TRBD1 is a possible D gene (5 bases). CDR3 sequence reads: CASKPDRFNEKLFF. CDR3 coding DNA: TGTGCCAGCAAACCCGACAGATTTAATGAAAAACTGTTTTTT.